This passage covers 13 T cell receptor beta chains from one sample sequenced in a study of blood T cell repertoires in COVID-19. The data were produced by immunoSEQ multiplex PCR, yet TCRdb's version contains in-frame clones alone and is incomplete. The profile shows 90,000 to 100,000 clones, 80% to 85% of them singletons. The source material was peripheral blood. Receptors originate from a man in his 70s with active or convalescent COVID-19.

The chain uses TRBV6-2 or TRBV6-3 and TRBJ1-5; D gene unclear. The CDR3 contains 14 residues. Germline V gene data show CDR1 as MNHEY and CDR2 as SVGEGT. Trimming cost V 2 bases and J 0 bases, with 5 bases left between them. CDR3 amino acids: CASSYLSSNQPQHF. The CDR3 DNA reads TGTGCCAGCAGTTACCTCTCTAGCAATCAGCCCCAGCATTTT.

The chain is built from TRBV4-2 and TRBJ1-2; 8 bases map to TRBD1. The length of the CDR3 is 15 residues. The germline V gene has CDR1 LGHNA and CDR2 YNFKEQ. Losses at the gene ends were 1 base for V and 8 bases for J; bases not matched to a gene: 9. The CDR3 DNA reads TGTGCCAGCAGCCAAGTCGGCAGGGGGCTTCAAGGCTACACCTTC. This gives the protein CASSQVGRGLQGYTF.

This clone has only one observation. The genes are TRBV3-1 (or the pseudogene TRBV3-2) and TRBJ2-5; 7 bases align to TRBD1. Losses at the gene ends were 5 bases for V and 2 bases for J; bases not matched to a gene: 5. The CDR3 sequence is 14 residues long. Germline V lookup: CDR1 LGHDT, CDR2 YNNKEL (reference sequence). DNA of the CDR3: TGTGCCAGCAGCTGGGACAGAACACAAGAGACCCAGTACTTC. Its protein is CASSWDRTQETQYF.

The chain couples TRBV4-3 to TRBJ1-5; no clear D gene. Germline lookup yields CDR1 LGHNA and CDR2 YSLEER. The length of the CDR3 is 13 residues. V was trimmed by 3 bases and J by 5 bases, leaving 8 bases between them. CDR3 region: CASSQARDQPQHF. The CDR3 region has the DNA TGCGCCAGCAGCCAGGCGCGGGATCAGCCCCAGCATTTT.

The rearrangement links TRBV9 to TRBJ1-1, with 8 bases fitting TRBD1. Looked up from germline, CDR1 is SGDLS and CDR2 is YYNGEE. J gave up 4 bases and V 3 bases, and 2 bases lay outside the gene matches. The CDR3 is 13 amino acids. The CDR3 here is CASSATGGTEAFF. For the CDR3, the DNA is TGTGCCAGCAGCGCCACAGGGGGCACTGAAGCTTTCTTT.

V and J are TRBV28 and TRBJ1-2; D remains ambiguous. Trimming took off 6 bases at V and 7 bases at J, with 9 bases between the two ends. The CDR3 covers 11 residues. Germline V gene sequence: CDR1 MDHEN, CDR2 SYDVKM. The CDR3, as DNA: TGTGCCAGCAGCACGGCAGGTGGCTACACCTTC. Protein: CASSTAGGYTF.

The chain employs TRBV27 and TRBJ2-2; 8 bases fit TRBD2. Unmatched junction bases numbered 9, after V lost 6 bases and J lost 0 bases. The CDR3 consists of 17 residues. The germline V gene has CDR1 MNHEY and CDR2 SMNVEV (reference sequence). The CDR3 region is CASSRGFGGANTGELFF. The CDR3 DNA is TGTGCCAGCAGCCGCGGTTTCGGGGGGGCGAACACCGGGGAGCTGTTTTTT.

The rearrangement joins TRBV7-2 to TRBJ2-7, with a tentative D call TRBD2 (6 bases). V was pared by 1 base and J by 0 bases, with 22 bases between. The CDR3 runs to 19 residues. The germline gives CDR1 SGHTA, CDR2 FQGNSA. The CDR3 sequence is CASSLEEGVGILNSYEQYF. CDR3 sequence (DNA): TGTGCCAGCAGCTTAGAGGAGGGAGTGGGAATTCTAAACTCCTACGAGCAGTACTTC.

V usage is TRBV7-2 and J usage is TRBJ1-1; 7 positions agree with TRBD1. The CDR3 runs to 13 residues. The V and J ends lost 5 bases and 3 bases, in that order; junction bases with no gene match: 3. In germline, CDR1 is SGHTA, CDR2 FQGNSA. The CDR3 loop reads CASSHDRDTEAFF. In DNA, the CDR3 is TGTGCCAGCAGCCACGACAGGGACACTGAAGCTTTCTTT.

The table lists this clone with a count of one. V and J are TRBV18 and TRBJ2-7, with D hard to call. Germline V gene data show CDR1 as KGHSH and CDR2 as LQKENI. CDR3 length: 15 amino acids. Trimming removed 2 bases from V and 3 bases from J, with 14 bases in between. In DNA form, the CDR3 reads TGTGCCAGCTCACCAGGGCCCCAAGAGAACTACGAGCAGTACTTC. This sequence encodes CASSPGPQENYEQYF. Looking up the rest from reference TRBV18 and TRBJ2-7 gives the full variable domain: NAGVMQNPRHLVRRRGQEARLRCSPMKGHSHVYWYRQLPEEGLKFMVYLQKENIIDESGMPKERFSAEFPKEGPSILRIQQVVRGDSAAYFCASSPGPQENYEQYFGPGTRLTVT.

The chain is built from TRBV4-2 and TRBJ2-7, with 8 bases that match TRBD1. Germline V gives CDR1 LGHNA, CDR2 YNFKEQ. V was clipped by 1 base and J by 2 bases; unmatched bases: 7. The CDR3 runs 16 residues. DNA for the CDR3: TGTGCCAGCAGCCAAGGGATGGACAGGGCAGCCTACGAGCAGTACTTC. It yields the protein CASSQGMDRAAYEQYF.

The rearrangement links TRBV28 to TRBJ1-4; no reliable D call. Trimming removed 3 bases at V and 10 bases at J, with 9 bases between. The CDR3 runs to 12 residues. Germline V lookup: CDR1 MDHEN, CDR2 SYDVKM. The DNA for the CDR3 is TGTGCCAGCAGTTTGGCCGCAGGAAAACTGTTTTTT. Encoded protein: CASSLAAGKLFF.

The chain uses TRBV30 and TRBJ2-3; possibly TRBD2 for D (5 bases). The V gene's germline CDR1 is GTSNPN and CDR2 SVGIG (reference sequence). The CDR3 covers 15 residues. Trimming left V 2 bases short and J 4 bases short, with 16 bases between. CDR3 sequence: CAWSRGGFKADTQYF. The CDR3 nucleotides are TGTGCCTGGAGTAGAGGCGGGTTCAAGGCAGATACGCAGTATTTT.